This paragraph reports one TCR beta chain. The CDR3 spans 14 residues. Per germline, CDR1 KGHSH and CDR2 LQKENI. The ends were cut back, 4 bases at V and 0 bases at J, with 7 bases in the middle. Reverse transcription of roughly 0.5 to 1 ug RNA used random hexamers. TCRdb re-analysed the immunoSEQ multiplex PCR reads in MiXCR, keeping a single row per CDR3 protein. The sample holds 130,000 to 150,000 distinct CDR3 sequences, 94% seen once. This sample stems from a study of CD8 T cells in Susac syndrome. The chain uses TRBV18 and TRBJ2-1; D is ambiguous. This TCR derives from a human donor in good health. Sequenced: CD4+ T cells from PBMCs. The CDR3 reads CASSRPGSYNEQFF. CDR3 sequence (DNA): TGTGCCAGCTCACGTCCGGGCTCCTACAATGAGCAGTTCTTC.